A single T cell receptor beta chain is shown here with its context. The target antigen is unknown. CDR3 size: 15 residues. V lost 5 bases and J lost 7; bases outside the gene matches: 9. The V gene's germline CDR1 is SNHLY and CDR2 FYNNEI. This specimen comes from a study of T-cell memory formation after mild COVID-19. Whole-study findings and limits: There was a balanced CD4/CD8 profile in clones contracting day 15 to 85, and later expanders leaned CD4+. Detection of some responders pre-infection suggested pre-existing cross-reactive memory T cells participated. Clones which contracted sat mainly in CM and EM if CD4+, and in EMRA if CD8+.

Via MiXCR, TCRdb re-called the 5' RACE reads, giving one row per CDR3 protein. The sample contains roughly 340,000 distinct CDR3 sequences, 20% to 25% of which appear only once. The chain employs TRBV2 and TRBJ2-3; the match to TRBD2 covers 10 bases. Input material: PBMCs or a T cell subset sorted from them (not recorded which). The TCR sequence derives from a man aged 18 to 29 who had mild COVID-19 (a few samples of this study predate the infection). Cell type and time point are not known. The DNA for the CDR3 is TGTGCCAGCAGTAACCCTAGCGGGAGTCGGTATACGCAGTATTTT. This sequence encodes CASSNPSGSRYTQYF.